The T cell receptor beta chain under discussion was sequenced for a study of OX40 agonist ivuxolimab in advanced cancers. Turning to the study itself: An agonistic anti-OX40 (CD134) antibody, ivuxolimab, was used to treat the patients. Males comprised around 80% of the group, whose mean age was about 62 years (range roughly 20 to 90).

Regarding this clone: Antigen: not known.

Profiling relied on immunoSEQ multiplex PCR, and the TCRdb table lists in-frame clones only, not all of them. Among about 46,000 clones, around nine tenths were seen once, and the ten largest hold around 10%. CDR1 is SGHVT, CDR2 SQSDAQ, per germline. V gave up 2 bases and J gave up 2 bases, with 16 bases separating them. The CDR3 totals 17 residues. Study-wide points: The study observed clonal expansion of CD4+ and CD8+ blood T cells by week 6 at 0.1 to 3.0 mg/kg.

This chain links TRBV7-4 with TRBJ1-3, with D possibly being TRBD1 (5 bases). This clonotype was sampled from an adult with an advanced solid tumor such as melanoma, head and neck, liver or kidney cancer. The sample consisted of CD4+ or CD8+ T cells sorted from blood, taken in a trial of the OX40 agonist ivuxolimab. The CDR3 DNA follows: TGTGCCAGCAGCTTAATCGGAGGCCAGGGTCCTGGAAACACCATATATTTT. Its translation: CASSLIGGQGPGNTIYF.